The rows below give T cell receptor beta chains drawn from one sample of a study of T cell responses to AZD1222 COVID-19 vaccine. Sequenced by immunoSEQ multiplex PCR; TCRdb stores in-frame clones only, minus some. The sample yields 96,000 or so clones, 80% to 90% seen once. The sample in question was peripheral blood, obtained on day 0 of AZD1222 vaccination. The receptor set was obtained from an adult in good health. Each CDR3 is given with its conserved first and last residue. A D gene is named only where the DNA matches it firmly. Rows may omit the clone size; those that give it use once, few, many or a size class.

cdr3_length: 14; clone_size: NA; j_call: TRBJ1-1; d_call: NA; v_call: TRBV10-3; cdr3_nt: TGTGCCATCAGTGAGTCGCAGGGTGGCACTGAAGCTTTCTTT; cdr3_aa: CAISESQGGTEAFF
cdr3_length: 14; clone_size: NA; j_call: TRBJ1-5; d_call: NA; v_call: TRBV19; cdr3_nt: TGTGCCAGTGGCCTCGGGGGCACCGGGCAGCCCCAGCATTTT; cdr3_aa: CASGLGGTGQPQHF
cdr3_length: 15; clone_size: NA; j_call: TRBJ1-6; d_call: NA; v_call: TRBV28; cdr3_nt: TGTGCCAGCGGTGCGGCCTCCTCCTATAATTCACCCCTCCACTTT; cdr3_aa: CASGAASSYNSPLHF
cdr3_length: 13; clone_size: NA; j_call: TRBJ1-1; d_call: NA; v_call: TRBV5-1; cdr3_nt: TGCGCCAGCAGCTTGAAGGCAGGGGCAGAAGCTTTCTTT; cdr3_aa: CASSLKAGAEAFF
cdr3_length: 13; clone_size: NA; j_call: TRBJ1-6; d_call: NA; v_call: TRBV6-5; cdr3_nt: TGTGCCAGCAGGGATTCTATTGATTCACCCCTCCACTTT; cdr3_aa: CASRDSIDSPLHF
cdr3_length: 12; clone_size: NA; j_call: TRBJ1-1; d_call: NA; v_call: TRBV29-1; cdr3_nt: TGCAGTTACGGCCAAGTGAGGACTGAAGCTTTCTTT; cdr3_aa: CSYGQVRTEAFF
cdr3_length: 11; clone_size: few; j_call: TRBJ1-2; d_call: NA; v_call: TRBV28; cdr3_nt: TGTGCCAGCCCAGGGTTCGGTGGCTACACCTTC; cdr3_aa: CASPGFGGYTF
cdr3_length: 17; clone_size: once; j_call: TRBJ2-5; d_call: NA; v_call: TRBV14; cdr3_nt: TGTGCCAGCAGCCCCGGTTTTACTGTAGTCGGTCAAGAGACCCAGTACTTC; cdr3_aa: CASSPGFTVVGQETQYF
cdr3_length: 15; clone_size: NA; j_call: TRBJ2-7; d_call: NA; v_call: TRBV28; cdr3_nt: TGTGCCAGCAGTGACAGGCGAATCCTATCCTACGAGCAGTACTTC; cdr3_aa: CASSDRRILSYEQYF
cdr3_length: 14; clone_size: NA; j_call: TRBJ1-3; d_call: NA; v_call: TRBV7-9; cdr3_nt: TGTGCCAGCAGGAGACAGGACTCTGGAAACACCATATATTTT; cdr3_aa: CASRRQDSGNTIYF
cdr3_length: 14; clone_size: NA; j_call: TRBJ1-2; d_call: TRBD1; v_call: TRBV5-6; cdr3_nt: TGTGCCAGCAGCTTCAACAGGAGGGGGCATGGCTACACCTTC; cdr3_aa: CASSFNRRGHGYTF
cdr3_length: 16; clone_size: few; j_call: TRBJ2-7; d_call: NA; v_call: TRBV12-2; cdr3_nt: TGTGCAAGTCGCCCCCGGGGGGTACAGGGTACCTACGAGCAGTACTTC; cdr3_aa: CASRPRGVQGTYEQYF
cdr3_length: 16; clone_size: NA; j_call: TRBJ2-1; d_call: TRBD2; v_call: TRBV5-6; cdr3_nt: TGTGCCAGCAGGGGCGTGGTTAGCGGGGGGTGGAATGAGCAGTTCTTC; cdr3_aa: CASRGVVSGGWNEQFF
cdr3_length: 16; clone_size: NA; j_call: TRBJ1-6; d_call: NA; v_call: TRBV4-1; cdr3_nt: TGCGCCAGCAGCCAAGAAGGGCGGAACCGTAATTCACCCCTCCACTTT; cdr3_aa: CASSQEGRNRNSPLHF
cdr3_length: 14; clone_size: NA; j_call: TRBJ1-2; d_call: NA; v_call: TRBV6-5; cdr3_nt: TGTGCCAGCAGTTACGGATGGGCTAACTATGGCTACACCTTC; cdr3_aa: CASSYGWANYGYTF
cdr3_length: 14; clone_size: once; j_call: TRBJ1-4; d_call: TRBD1; v_call: TRBV5-1; cdr3_nt: TGCGCCAGCCGACCCGGGACAGGGGTTGAAAAACTGTTTTTT; cdr3_aa: CASRPGTGVEKLFF
cdr3_length: 12; clone_size: NA; j_call: TRBJ2-7; d_call: NA; v_call: TRBV12-3/TRBV12-4; cdr3_nt: TGTGCCAGCAGTCGCAGTTCGGACGAGCAGTACTTC; cdr3_aa: CASSRSSDEQYF
cdr3_length: 14; clone_size: few; j_call: TRBJ1-2; d_call: NA; v_call: TRBV2; cdr3_nt: TGTGCCAGCAGTCCCGGACGGGGAAGCTATGGCTACACCTTC; cdr3_aa: CASSPGRGSYGYTF
cdr3_length: 17; clone_size: NA; j_call: TRBJ2-6; d_call: TRBD1; v_call: TRBV19; cdr3_nt: TGTGCCAGTAGTGGGATAGGGGGCGCACCCGGGGCCAACGTCCTGACTTTC; cdr3_aa: CASSGIGGAPGANVLTF
cdr3_length: 15; clone_size: NA; j_call: TRBJ1-1; d_call: NA; v_call: TRBV6-1; cdr3_nt: TGTGCCAGCAGTGACATGCGGGCGACGGCGATTTTGTCTTTCTTT; cdr3_aa: CASSDMRATAILSFF
cdr3_length: 14; clone_size: NA; j_call: TRBJ1-6; d_call: TRBD1; v_call: TRBV3-1/TRBV3-2; cdr3_nt: TGTGCCAGCAGCCTGGGGGACAGGTACTCACCCCTCCACTTT; cdr3_aa: CASSLGDRYSPLHF
cdr3_length: 15; clone_size: once; j_call: TRBJ2-1; d_call: TRBD2; v_call: TRBV28; cdr3_nt: TGTGCCAGCAGTTCACGGGGGGGCCTCTGGGATGAGCAGTTCTTC; cdr3_aa: CASSSRGGLWDEQFF
cdr3_length: 14; clone_size: NA; j_call: TRBJ1-5; d_call: NA; v_call: TRBV6-2/TRBV6-3; cdr3_nt: TGTGCCAGCAGCTCGACAGTACTCAATCAGCCCCAGCATTTT; cdr3_aa: CASSSTVLNQPQHF
cdr3_length: 11; clone_size: once; j_call: TRBJ1-2; d_call: NA; v_call: TRBV19; cdr3_nt: TGTGCCAGTAGCTCAGGGGCTGGCTACACCTTC; cdr3_aa: CASSSGAGYTF
cdr3_length: 17; clone_size: NA; j_call: TRBJ2-3; d_call: NA; v_call: TRBV9; cdr3_nt: TGTGCCAGCAGCGTAGCTGTGGGGGGGGCCGGGTCAGATACGCAGTATTTT; cdr3_aa: CASSVAVGGAGSDTQYF
cdr3_length: 16; clone_size: NA; j_call: TRBJ1-6; d_call: NA; v_call: TRBV5-6; cdr3_nt: TGTGCCAGCAGCTTGGGAGGTGTTGGTTATAATTCACCCCTCCACTTT; cdr3_aa: CASSLGGVGYNSPLHF
cdr3_length: 14; clone_size: NA; j_call: TRBJ1-1; d_call: TRBD1; v_call: TRBV19; cdr3_nt: TGTGCCAGTAGTGTGACAGGGTGGGGAACTGAAGCTTTCTTT; cdr3_aa: CASSVTGWGTEAFF
cdr3_length: 17; clone_size: NA; j_call: TRBJ2-1; d_call: TRBD1; v_call: TRBV5-4; cdr3_nt: TGTGCCAGCAGCAAAGGGACAGGGGCACTCTGGGGCAATGAGCAGTTCTTC; cdr3_aa: CASSKGTGALWGNEQFF
cdr3_length: 14; clone_size: NA; j_call: TRBJ2-2; d_call: TRBD1; v_call: TRBV2; cdr3_nt: TGTGCCAGAGCCGGGACAGGGGGTACCGGGGAGCTGTTTTTT; cdr3_aa: CARAGTGGTGELFF
cdr3_length: 14; clone_size: NA; j_call: TRBJ2-4; d_call: NA; v_call: TRBV30; cdr3_nt: TGTGCCTGGAGTGTAGGGGGGCTTGGGGACATTCAGTACTTC; cdr3_aa: CAWSVGGLGDIQYF
cdr3_length: 15; clone_size: few; j_call: TRBJ1-5; d_call: NA; v_call: TRBV3-1/TRBV3-2; cdr3_nt: TGTGCCAGCAGCCAGTCTGGGGAGGGGACTCAGCCCCAGCATTTT; cdr3_aa: CASSQSGEGTQPQHF
cdr3_length: 9; clone_size: NA; j_call: TRBJ1-2; d_call: NA; v_call: TRBV5-1; cdr3_nt: TGCGCCAGGATCTATGGCTACACCTTC; cdr3_aa: CARIYGYTF
cdr3_length: 14; clone_size: NA; j_call: TRBJ2-7; d_call: TRBD1; v_call: TRBV7-2; cdr3_nt: TGTGCCAGCAGGATTGGGACAGCACCCTACGAGCAGTACTTC; cdr3_aa: CASRIGTAPYEQYF
cdr3_length: 16; clone_size: once; j_call: TRBJ1-6; d_call: NA; v_call: TRBV30; cdr3_nt: TGTGCCTGGAGTGTCTGGGGGGGGGTTCGGAATTCACCCCTCCACTTT; cdr3_aa: CAWSVWGGVRNSPLHF
cdr3_length: 16; clone_size: NA; j_call: TRBJ2-6; d_call: NA; v_call: TRBV5-1; cdr3_nt: TGCGCCAGCAGCCTCGGACTGCTCTCTGGGGCCAACGTCCTGACTTTC; cdr3_aa: CASSLGLLSGANVLTF
cdr3_length: 14; clone_size: NA; j_call: TRBJ1-3; d_call: NA; v_call: TRBV6-5; cdr3_nt: TGTGCCAGCAGTTTATCCCCCGCCGGAGACACCATATATTTT; cdr3_aa: CASSLSPAGDTIYF